The present T cell receptor (beta chain) was sequenced within a study of blood T cell repertoires in COVID-19. Overall study: Specimens from acute and convalescent COVID-19 originated in the United States, Italy and Spain. The cDNA or gDNA used as material had been derived from T cells, B-cell-depleted T cells, or PBMCs.

Germline CDR1 is SGHVS and CDR2 is FNYEAQ. CDR3 size: 15 residues. Trimming left V 4 bases short and J 6 bases short, with 15 bases between. The authors' processing: Researchers report that nucleated cell counts were estimated from reference gene primer amplification. Assay used: immunoSEQ multiplex PCR; TCRdb lists only in-frame clones, some missing. Clone size and the V and J calls come from that table; the DNA yielded D and trimming. The table lists roughly 88,000 clones, around nine tenths of them singletons, with under 5% in the top ten. The receptor's source is a woman in her 50s in a cohort sampled during active COVID-19. Sequencing was carried out using peripheral blood. The gene calls are TRBV7-6 and TRBJ2-2, with D tentatively TRBD1 (5 bases). CDR3 residues: CASSSQATGAGELFF. DNA for the CDR3: TGTGCCAGCAGCTCACAGGCTACTGGCGCCGGGGAGCTGTTTTTT.